The 13 T cell receptor beta chains below all came from one sample that was sequenced in a study of human T cells and chemical hapten exposure. TCRdb used MiXCR to reprocess the RACE reads, holding one entry per CDR3 protein. Among 35,000 to 45,000 distinct CDR3 sequences listed, under 15% were seen once. The time point: pre-sensitization, week 0. Treatment of the sample: therapeutic diphenylcyclopropenone sensitization with weekly scalp DPC. The sequencing here drew on whole blood, taken in connection with sensitization to the hapten diphenylcyclopropenone (DPC). These receptors were taken from a woman in her twenties or thirties with alopecia areata. Some clones in this sample may be carry-over from other donors' samples.

Many counts were recorded for this clonotype. The chain carries TRBV7-2 and TRBJ2-7; TRBD2 matches 7 bases. Germline CDR1 SGHTA, CDR2 FQGNSA. The junction had 8 bases not matched to a gene; V was cut back by 1 base and J by 2 bases. CDR3 length: 16 residues. DNA of the CDR3: TGTGCCAGCAGCTTAGTGGTGCCTAGCGGCACCTACGAGCAGTACTTC. It codes for CASSLVVPSGTYEQYF. The whole variable domain, filled in from reference TRBV7-2 and TRBJ2-7, reads GAGVSQSPSNKVTEKGKDVELRCDPISGHTALYWYRQSLGQGLEFLIYFQGNSAPDKSGLPSDRFSAERTGGSVSTLTIQRTQQEDSAVYLCASSLVVPSGTYEQYFGPGTRLTVT.

The chain combines TRBV9 with TRBJ2-1; D is uncertain. The V gene's germline CDR1 is SGDLS and CDR2 YYNGEE. The CDR3 contains 13 residues. The V end lost 0 bases, the J end lost 4 bases, and 5 bases lay between the germline ends. The CDR3 bases are TGTGCCAGCAGCGTAGGGCAGTACAATGAGCAGTTCTTC. Protein: CASSVGQYNEQFF.

The chain links TRBV7-2 to TRBJ2-3; 7 nucleotides match TRBD2. Germline lookup yields CDR1 SGHTA and CDR2 FQGNSA. The CDR3 runs to 14 residues. J gave up 4 bases and V 5 bases, and 6 bases lay outside the gene matches. The CDR3 loop reads CASSQAGRADTQYF. Here the CDR3 DNA reads TGTGCCAGCAGCCAAGCAGGGAGGGCAGATACGCAGTATTTT.

This clonotype turned up a few times. Written as DNA, the CDR3 is TGTGCCAGCAGTTGGGCTAGGGAGGGGGCTAGCTCTGGGGCCAACGTCCTGACTTTC. Its protein product is CASSWAREGASSGANVLTF. J is TRBJ2-6 and V is TRBV28; D might be TRBD1 or TRBD2, each matching 7 bases. V lost 4 bases and J lost 0, with 19 bases in between. This CDR3 comprises 19 residues. Germline CDR1 and CDR2: MDHEN and SYDVKM.

This clonotype came up many times. The V call is TRBV20-1, the J call TRBJ1-2; 8 bases align to TRBD1. V lost 4 bases to trimming and J lost 4 bases; unmatched junction nucleotides: 8. Germline CDR1 is DFQATT and CDR2 is SNEGSKA (reference sequence). This CDR3 region has 14 residues. The CDR3 bases are TGCAGTGCTACCGGCGGACAGGGAGCCTATGGCTACACCTTC. The encoded protein is CSATGGQGAYGYTF.

This clonotype was observed many times. The chain couples TRBV18 to TRBJ2-7; 7 bases are a match to TRBD1. The CDR3 totals 13 residues. CDR1 and CDR2 (germline): KGHSH, LQKENI. V lost 2 bases to trimming and J lost 5 bases; unmatched junction nucleotides: 3. CDR3 nucleotide sequence: TGTGCCAGCTCACCAAGGGGGCCGGACGAGCAGTACTTC. Translating gives CASSPRGPDEQYF.

The V gene is TRBV29-1, the J gene TRBJ2-1; no reliable D call. Trimming took off 3 bases at V and 8 bases at J, with 11 bases between the two ends. Germline V CDR1 and CDR2: SQVTM, ANQGSEA. The CDR3 sequence is 12 residues long. The CDR3 sequence: CSVEPELDEQFF. The DNA of the CDR3 is TGCAGCGTTGAGCCTGAGCTGGATGAGCAGTTCTTC.

The sample holds a few counts of this clonotype. This chain links TRBV18 with TRBJ2-1; 7 bases map to TRBD2. The CDR3 consists of 15 residues. Per germline, CDR1 KGHSH and CDR2 LQKENI. The J segment lost 7 bases and the V segment lost 2 bases, leaving 8 bases of the junction unmatched. The CDR3 nucleotides are TGTGCCAGCTCACCAAACGGCGGGAGTGAAAATGAGCAGTTCTTC. Translated: CASSPNGGSENEQFF.

This clonotype was counted a few times. The chain recombines TRBV29-1 with TRBJ2-2; 9 bases are a match to TRBD1. Looked up from germline, CDR1 is SQVTM and CDR2 is ANQGSEA. V shed 6 bases and J 6 bases; nucleotides not matched to a gene: 2. This CDR3 region has 12 residues. For the CDR3, the DNA is TGCAGCGTCCGACAGGGGGCCGGGGAGCTGTTTTTT. It is translated as CSVRQGAGELFF.

This clonotype was detected ten times or more. This chain connects TRBV5-4 to TRBJ2-5; 7 bases match TRBD2. The CDR3 length is 14 residues. The germline V gene encodes CDR1 SGHNT and CDR2 YYREEE (reference sequence). Trimming took 5 bases from V and 3 from J; bases not matched to a gene: 7. As DNA, the CDR3 is TGTGCCAGCAGTTCGCCGGGACTAAAAGAGACCCAGTACTTC. Translated: CASSSPGLKETQYF.

This clonotype was recorded at least ten times. The J gene is TRBJ2-3, the V gene TRBV18, with no clear D. This CDR3 is built from 13 residues. Trimming pared 1 base from V and 5 bases from J, leaving 7 bases between. Germline V CDR1 and CDR2: KGHSH, LQKENI. CDR3 loop: CASSPLRIDTQYF. CDR3 coding DNA: TGTGCCAGCTCACCACTGCGTATAGATACGCAGTATTTT. The full variable domain, with the rest looked up from reference TRBV18 and TRBJ2-3, is NAGVMQNPRHLVRRRGQEARLRCSPMKGHSHVYWYRQLPEEGLKFMVYLQKENIIDESGMPKERFSAEFPKEGPSILRIQQVVRGDSAAYFCASSPLRIDTQYFGPGTRLTVL.

This clonotype was observed a few times. V and J are TRBV7-2 and TRBJ2-7; 9 bases map to TRBD2. The CDR3 runs to 16 residues. From germline, CDR1 is SGHTA and CDR2 FQGNSA. V shed 5 bases and J 0 bases; nucleotides not matched to a gene: 8. This CDR3 is CASSPASSGASYEQYF. The DNA of the CDR3 is TGTGCCAGCAGCCCGGCGTCTAGCGGGGCCTCCTACGAGCAGTACTTC.

This clonotype was seen repeatedly, ten times or more. The chain has TRBV2 and TRBJ2-7; TRBD2 aligns across 7 bases. The CDR3 contains 17 residues. In germline, CDR1 is SNHLY, CDR2 FYNNEI. Trimming at V came to 6 bases and at J to 2 bases, leaving 16 bases not matched to a gene. CDR3 sequence reads: CASRRSGVGGSPYEQYF. In DNA, the CDR3 is TGTGCCAGCAGGAGGAGCGGGGTGGGCGGGAGTCCCTACGAGCAGTACTTC.